One TCR beta chain is described in this entry. Antigen unknown. These data belong to a study of cytomegalovirus exposure and HLA in healthy donors. Overall study context: Early on, a data release was issued that held tens of millions of unique TCRs from HLA-typed donors.

The PCR made use of 60 Vbeta and 13 Jbeta primers. Clones were read by immunoSEQ multiplex PCR, and TCRdb kept only the in-frame ones, dropping some. The sample yields 150,000 to 200,000 clones, under 80% seen once. There are 15 residues in the CDR3. Germline lookup yields CDR1 SGHRS and CDR2 YFSETQ. V was clipped by 2 bases and J by 6 bases; unmatched bases: 2. Whole-study findings and limits: An analysis that came later showed most CMV-associated TCR beta chains appearing HLA-restricted. Researchers reported in a later analysis that a missense DCLRE1C variant was tied to TCR beta V- and J-gene trimming. Being productive about 87% or about 30% of the time was typical of most TCR beta V segments in an earlier analysis.

The chain carries TRBV5-1 and TRBJ2-1; 13 bases fit TRBD2. Sequenced: PBMCs. This TCR derives from a female donor in good health and CMV-seronegative. This CDR3 reads CASSFTSGGANEQFF. The CDR3 coding sequence is TGCGCCAGCAGCTTCACTAGCGGGGGGGCCAATGAGCAGTTCTTC.